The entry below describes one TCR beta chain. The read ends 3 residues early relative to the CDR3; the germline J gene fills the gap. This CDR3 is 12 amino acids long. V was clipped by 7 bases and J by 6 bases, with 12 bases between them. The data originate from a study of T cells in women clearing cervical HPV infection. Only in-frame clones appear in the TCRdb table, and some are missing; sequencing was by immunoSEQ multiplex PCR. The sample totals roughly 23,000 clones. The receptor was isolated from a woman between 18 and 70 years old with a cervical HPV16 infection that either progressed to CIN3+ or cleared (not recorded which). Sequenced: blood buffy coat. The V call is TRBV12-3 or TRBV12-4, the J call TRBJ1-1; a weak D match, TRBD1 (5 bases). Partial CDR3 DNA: TGTGCCAGCATAACAGGTAACGCTGAA. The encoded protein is CASITGNAE. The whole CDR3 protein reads CASITGNAEAFF.